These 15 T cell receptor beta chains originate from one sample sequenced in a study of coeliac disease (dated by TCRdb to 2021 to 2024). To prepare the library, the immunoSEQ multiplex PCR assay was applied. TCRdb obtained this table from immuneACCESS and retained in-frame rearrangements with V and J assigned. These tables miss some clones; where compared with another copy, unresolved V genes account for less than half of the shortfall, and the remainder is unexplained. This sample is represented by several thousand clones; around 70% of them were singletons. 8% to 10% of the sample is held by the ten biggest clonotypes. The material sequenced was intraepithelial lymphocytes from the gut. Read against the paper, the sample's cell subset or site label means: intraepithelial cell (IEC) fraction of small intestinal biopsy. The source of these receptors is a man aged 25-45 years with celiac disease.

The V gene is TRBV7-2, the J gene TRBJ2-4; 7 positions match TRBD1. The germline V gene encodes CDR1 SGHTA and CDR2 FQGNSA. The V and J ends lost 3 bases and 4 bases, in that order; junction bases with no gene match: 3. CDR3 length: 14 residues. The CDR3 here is CASSFGTEKNIQYF. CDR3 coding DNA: TGTGCCAGCAGCTTTGGGACAGAAAAAAACATTCAGTACTTC.

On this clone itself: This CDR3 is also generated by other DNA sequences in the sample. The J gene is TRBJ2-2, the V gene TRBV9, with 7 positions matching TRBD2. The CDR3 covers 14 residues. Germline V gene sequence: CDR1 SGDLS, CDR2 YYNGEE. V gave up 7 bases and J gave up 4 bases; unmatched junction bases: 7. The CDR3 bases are TGTGCCAGCTCGGCGGGGGACGTCACCGGGGAGCTGTTTTTT. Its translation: CASSAGDVTGELFF.

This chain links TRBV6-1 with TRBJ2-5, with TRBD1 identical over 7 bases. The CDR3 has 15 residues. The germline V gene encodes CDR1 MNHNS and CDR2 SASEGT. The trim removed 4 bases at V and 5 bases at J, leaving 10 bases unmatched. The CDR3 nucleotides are TGTGCCAGCAGTGGAAAGGGGGCGCCCGGGGAGACCCAGTACTTC. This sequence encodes CASSGKGAPGETQYF.

The CDR3 DNA reads TGTGCCAGCAGCCAAGGGACAGGGGACATTAGGGATGGCTACACCTTC. It translates to CASSQGTGDIRDGYTF. V usage is TRBV4-2 and J usage is TRBJ1-2; 9 bases are shared with TRBD1. The CDR3 runs 16 residues. Unmatched junction bases numbered 9, after V lost 1 base and J lost 6 bases. Germline V gene lookup returns CDR1 LGHNA and CDR2 YNFKEQ.

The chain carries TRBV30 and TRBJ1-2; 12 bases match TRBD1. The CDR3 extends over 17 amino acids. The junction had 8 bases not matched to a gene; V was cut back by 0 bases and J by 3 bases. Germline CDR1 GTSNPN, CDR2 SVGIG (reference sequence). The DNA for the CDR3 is TGTGCCTGGAGTGTAAAGGCCGGGACAGGGGGCGACTATGGCTACACCTTC. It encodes CAWSVKAGTGGDYGYTF.

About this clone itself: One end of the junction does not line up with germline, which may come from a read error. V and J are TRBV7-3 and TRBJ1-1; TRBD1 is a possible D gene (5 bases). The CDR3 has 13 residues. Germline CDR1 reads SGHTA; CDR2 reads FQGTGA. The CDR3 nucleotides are TGTGCCAGCAGCTTAAGACAGAACACTAAAGCTTTCTTT. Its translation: CASSLRQNTKAFF.

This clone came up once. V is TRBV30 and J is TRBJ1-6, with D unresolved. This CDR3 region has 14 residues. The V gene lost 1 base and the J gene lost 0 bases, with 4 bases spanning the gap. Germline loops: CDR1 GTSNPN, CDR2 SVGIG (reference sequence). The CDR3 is CAWSDSSYNSPLHF. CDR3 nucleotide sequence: TGTGCCTGGAGTGACAGCTCCTATAATTCACCCCTCCACTTT.

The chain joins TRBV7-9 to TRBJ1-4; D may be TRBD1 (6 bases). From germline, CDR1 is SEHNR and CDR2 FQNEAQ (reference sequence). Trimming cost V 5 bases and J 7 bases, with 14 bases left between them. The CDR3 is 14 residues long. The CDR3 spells CASSVTGYLEKLFF. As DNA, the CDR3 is TGTGCCAGCAGCGTCACAGGGTACCTTGAAAAACTGTTTTTT.

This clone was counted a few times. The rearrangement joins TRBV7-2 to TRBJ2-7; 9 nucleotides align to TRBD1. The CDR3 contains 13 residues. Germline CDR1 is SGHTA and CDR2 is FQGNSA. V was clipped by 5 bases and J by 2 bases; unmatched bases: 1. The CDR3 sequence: CASSGQGPYEQYF. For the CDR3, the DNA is TGTGCCAGCAGCGGACAGGGGCCCTACGAGCAGTACTTC. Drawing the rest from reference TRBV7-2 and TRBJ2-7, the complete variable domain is GAGVSQSPSNKVTEKGKDVELRCDPISGHTALYWYRQSLGQGLEFLIYFQGNSAPDKSGLPSDRFSAERTGGSVSTLTIQRTQQEDSAVYLCASSGQGPYEQYFGPGTRLTVT.

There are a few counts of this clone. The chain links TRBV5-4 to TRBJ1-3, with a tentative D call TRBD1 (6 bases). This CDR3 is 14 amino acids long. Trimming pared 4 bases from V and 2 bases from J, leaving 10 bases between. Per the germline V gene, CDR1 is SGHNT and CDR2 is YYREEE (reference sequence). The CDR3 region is CASSARGAGNTIYF. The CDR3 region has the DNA TGTGCCAGCAGCGCCAGGGGAGCTGGAAACACCATATATTTT.

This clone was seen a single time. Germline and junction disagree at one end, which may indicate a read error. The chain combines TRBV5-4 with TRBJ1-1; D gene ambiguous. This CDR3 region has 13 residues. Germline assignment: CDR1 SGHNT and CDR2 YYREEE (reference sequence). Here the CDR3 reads CASRVDGNTKAFF. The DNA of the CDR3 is TGTGCCAGCAGGGTGGACGGGAACACTAAAGCTTTCTTT.

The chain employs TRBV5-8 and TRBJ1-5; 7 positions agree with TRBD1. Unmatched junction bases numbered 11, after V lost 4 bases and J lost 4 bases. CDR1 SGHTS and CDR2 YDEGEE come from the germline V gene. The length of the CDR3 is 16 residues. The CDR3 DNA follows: TGTGCCAGCAGCCATGGGACAGTTCTTGGGAATCAGCCCCAGCATTTT. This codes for CASSHGTVLGNQPQHF.

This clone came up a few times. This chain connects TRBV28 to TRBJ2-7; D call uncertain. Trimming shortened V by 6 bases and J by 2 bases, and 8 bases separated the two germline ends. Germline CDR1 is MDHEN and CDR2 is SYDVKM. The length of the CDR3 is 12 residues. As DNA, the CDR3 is TGTGCCAGCAGCCCCACAGCCTACGAGCAGTACTTC. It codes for CASSPTAYEQYF.

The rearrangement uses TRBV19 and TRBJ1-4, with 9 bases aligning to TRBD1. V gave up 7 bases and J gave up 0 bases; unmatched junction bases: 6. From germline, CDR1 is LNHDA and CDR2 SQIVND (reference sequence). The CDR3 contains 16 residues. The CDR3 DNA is TGTGCCAGTAAGGGGACAGGGTGGGCAACTAATGAAAAACTGTTTTTT. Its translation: CASKGTGWATNEKLFF.

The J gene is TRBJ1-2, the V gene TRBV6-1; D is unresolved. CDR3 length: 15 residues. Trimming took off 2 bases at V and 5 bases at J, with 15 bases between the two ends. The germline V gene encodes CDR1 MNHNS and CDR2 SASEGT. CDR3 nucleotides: TGTGCCAGCAGTGAAAGTTACAGACCATCTTATGGCTACACCTTC. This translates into CASSESYRPSYGYTF.